The rows below give T cell receptor beta chains drawn from one sample of a study of glioma-infiltrating T cells. In TCRdb, the multiplex PCR reads were re-called with MiXCR into one record per CDR3 protein. In the table there are about 130,000 distinct CDR3 sequences, around a quarter of which are singletons. The source material was glioma tissue, nonneoplastic brain tissue, or PBMCs (not recorded which). The receptors derive from a human donor with low-grade glioma or glioblastoma, undergoing nonglioma brain surgery, or in good health (not recorded which). CDR3s include the opening cysteine and the closing phenylalanine or tryptophan. The D gene is left open where the match is weak. Rows give clone size only sometimes, using once, few, many, or a class for an expanded clone.

>-|TRBV4-1|-|TRBJ1-5
TGCGCCAGCAGCTCTTTCGGGACGCCACTAAATCAGCCCCAGCATTTT
CASSSFGTPLNQPQHF
>-|TRBV28|TRBD2|TRBJ2-1
TGTGCCAGCAGCTTATCAAGCGGGGGCTCCTACAATGAGCAGTTCTTC
CASSLSSGGSYNEQFF
>many|TRBV6-1|-|TRBJ1-2
TGTGCCAGCAGTTACGCGGCAGGCCCTAACTATGGCTACACCTTC
CASSYAAGPNYGYTF
>many|TRBV4-2|TRBD2|TRBJ2-5
TGTGCCAGCAGCCAAGATTCCCCACTAGCGGGGGAGACCCAGTACTTC
CASSQDSPLAGETQYF
>many|TRBV7-9|-|TRBJ1-1
TGTGCCAGCAGCTCTGGGGGCACTGAAGCTTTCTTT
CASSSGGTEAFF
>-|TRBV11-1|TRBD1|TRBJ2-3
TGTGCCAGCAGCTCACCCCCCGGGACAGCTAGCACAGATACGCAGTATTTT
CASSSPPGTASTDTQYF
>few|TRBV19|-|TRBJ1-3
TGTGCCAGTAGCGGATCTGGAAACACCATATATTTT
CASSGSGNTIYF
>-|TRBV19|-|TRBJ1-5
TGTGCCAGTACTCTTCAGGGGAGCAATCAGCCCCAGCATTTT
CASTLQGSNQPQHF
>few|TRBV5-4|-|TRBJ2-2
TGTGCCAGCAGCTTTTCCCGGGAGCTGTTTTTT
CASSFSRELFF
>-|TRBV10-3|-|TRBJ1-2
TGTGCCATCAGTGAGTCGACTATGAGTAACTATGTCTACACCTTC
CAISESTMSNYVYTF
>few|TRBV9|-|TRBJ2-5
TGTGCCAGCAGCGTAGGGGGGTCGGGGCAAGAGACCCAGTACTTC
CASSVGGSGQETQYF
>-|TRBV28|-|TRBJ2-5
TGTGCCAGCAGGCTGGGGGTGCAAGAGACCCAGTACTTC
CASRLGVQETQYF
>many|TRBV6-6|-|TRBJ1-6
TGTGCCAGCAGTTACTCCGGGACTTTAGGCAGAAATTCACCCCTCCACTTT
CASSYSGTLGRNSPLHF
>few|TRBV19|-|TRBJ1-1
TGTGCCAGTACGAACCTCCCGACGAACACTGAAGCTTTCTTT
CASTNLPTNTEAFF
>-|TRBV5-1|TRBD1|TRBJ2-1
TGCGCCAGCAGCTTGGAAAGGGGGCGCATTGATGAGCAGTTCTTC
CASSLERGRIDEQFF
>-|TRBV7-9|TRBD2|TRBJ2-5
TGTGCCAGCAGCCCTCTAGCGGGGATGGGGCAAGAGACCCAGTACTTC
CASSPLAGMGQETQYF
>-|TRBV20-1|-|TRBJ1-6
TGCAGTGCTCGAGGGAACCTCAACCCCAATTCACCCCTCCACTTT
CSARGNLNPNSPLHF
>few|TRBV19|TRBD1|TRBJ2-3
TGTGCCAGCTCACTTCCCGGGACAGTTGGTCATACGCAGTATTTT
CASSLPGTVGHTQYF
>-|TRBV5-4|-|TRBJ2-3
TGTGCCAGCAGCTTGGAAGTTAGCGCTAGCACAGATACGCAGTATTTT
CASSLEVSASTDTQYF
>few|TRBV12-3/TRBV12-4|TRBD2|TRBJ2-1
TGTGCCAGCACCTTTTCGAGCGGGGGGAACAATGAGCAGTTCTTC
CASTFSSGGNNEQFF
>many|TRBV20-1|-|TRBJ1-6
TGCAGTGCTAGGGGCGCCCAGAGCTCCTATAATTCACCCCTCCACTTT
CSARGAQSSYNSPLHF
>few|TRBV4-2|-|TRBJ1-5
TGTGCCAGCAGCCAAGATCAAGGGTATCAGCCCCAGCATTTT
CASSQDQGYQPQHF
>-|TRBV10-3|TRBD2|TRBJ2-4
TGTGCCATCAGTGAGAGTAGCGGGGTCTTAGCCAAAAACATTCAGTACTTC
CAISESSGVLAKNIQYF
>many|TRBV27|TRBD2|TRBJ2-1
TGTGCCAGCAGTTCCCGGACTAGCGGGAATGAGCAGTTCTTC
CASSSRTSGNEQFF
>-|TRBV5-4|-|TRBJ1-5
TGTGCCAGCAGCTTGGGGCCCACGAATGGCAATCAGCCCCAGCATTTT
CASSLGPTNGNQPQHF
>many|TRBV20-1|TRBD1|TRBJ1-6
TGCAGTGCTAGGACAGGGGGCGCGTCACCCCTCCACTTT
CSARTGGASPLHF
>few|TRBV10-3|-|TRBJ1-5
TGTGCCATCAGTGAGTTACTCCTACCCCCCCAGCATTTT
CAISELLLPPQHF
>few|TRBV12-3/TRBV12-4|-|TRBJ1-5
TGTGCCAGCAGTTTATTGGTCAATCAGCCCCAGCATTTT
CASSLLVNQPQHF
>many|TRBV27|-|TRBJ1-1
TGTGCCAGCAGTTTAAGGTCAGGGTGGAACACTGAAGCTTTCTTT
CASSLRSGWNTEAFF
>many|TRBV3-1|-|TRBJ1-5
TGTGCCAGCAGCTATGGGACGGACAATCAGCCCCAGCATTTT
CASSYGTDNQPQHF
>few|TRBV5-1|TRBD1|TRBJ1-4
TGCGCCAGCAGCCAGGGGGGGGATGAAAAACTGTTTTTT
CASSQGGDEKLFF
>few|TRBV7-8|-|TRBJ2-3
TGTGCCAGCAGCTCCGAAGTACCGAATGATACGCAGTATTTT
CASSSEVPNDTQYF
>-|TRBV19|TRBD1|TRBJ2-5
TGTGCCAGTAGTGACAGGGCGAGCTCCTACAATGAGCAGTACTTC
CASSDRASSYNEQYF
>-|TRBV28|-|TRBJ1-4
TGTGCCAGCAGCCGGACCCCAAAACTGTTTTTT
CASSRTPKLFF
>many|TRBV6-1|TRBD1|TRBJ1-6
TGTGCCAGCAGTACTCGGGACAGGCCTAATTCACCCCTCCACTTT
CASSTRDRPNSPLHF
>few|TRBV6-1|-|TRBJ1-2
TGTGCCAGCAGTTATGGGGAAGCTGGTGGCTACACCTTC
CASSYGEAGGYTF
>few|TRBV29-1|-|TRBJ2-3
TGCAGCAAAGCAACTGAGGCCACAGATACGCAGTATTTT
CSKATEATDTQYF
>many|TRBV6-1|TRBD2|TRBJ2-3
TGTGCCAGCAGTTCCCCAACTAGCGGGGAAGTCGATACGCAGTATTTT
CASSSPTSGEVDTQYF
>many|TRBV20-1|-|TRBJ1-5
TGCAGTGCGGAGGAAGGGTTATTAAATCAGCCCCAGCATTTT
CSAEEGLLNQPQHF
>-|TRBV12-3/TRBV12-4|-|TRBJ1-5
TGTGCCAGCAGTTACGATTATCAGCCCCAGCATTTT
CASSYDYQPQHF
>many|TRBV20-1|-|TRBJ1-2
TGCAGTGCTAGAGATCCGTCCAGAGGTGGCTACACCTTC
CSARDPSRGGYTF
>-|TRBV11-2|TRBD1|TRBJ2-1
TGTGCCAGCAGCTTCGGAAGCGGCCAGGGGGCTAGTGAGCAGTTCTTC
CASSFGSGQGASEQFF
>-|TRBV9|TRBD1|TRBJ2-5
TGTGCCAGCAGCGCAGGGACAGGGTGGGGAGAGACCCAGTACTTC
CASSAGTGWGETQYF
>-|TRBV20-1|-|TRBJ1-2
TGCGGTGCTAGAGATAACGGACAGAACCATGGCTACACCTTC
CGARDNGQNHGYTF
>-|TRBV7-6|-|TRBJ1-5
TGTGCCAGCAGCTTAACAAGGAATCAGCCCCAGCATTTT
CASSLTRNQPQHF
>few|TRBV7-9|-|TRBJ2-1
TGTGCCAGCAGCGACCCCGTTGCCCGGATGGATGAGCAGTTCTTC
CASSDPVARMDEQFF
>-|TRBV19|-|TRBJ2-5
TGTGCCAGTAGTCCGAGCTCCTACAATGAGCAGTACTTC
CASSPSSYNEQYF
>many|TRBV6-2/TRBV6-3|-|TRBJ1-1
TGTGCCAGCAGTTACTCGAGTGAAGCTTTCTTT
CASSYSSEAFF
>-|TRBV6-5|TRBD1|TRBJ2-1
TGTGCCAGCAGCCGAGACGGACAGGGGGGGTCAATCTATGAGCAGTTCTTC
CASSRDGQGGSIYEQFF
>many|TRBV4-1|-|TRBJ1-1
TGCGCCAGCAGCTACGGATTTCTGAACACTGAAGCTTTCTTT
CASSYGFLNTEAFF
>-|TRBV18|-|TRBJ1-5
TGTGCCAGCTCACGCTCCGGGAGAAACAATCAGCCCCAGCATTTT
CASSRSGRNNQPQHF
>-|TRBV4-1|-|TRBJ1-1
TGCGCCAGCAGCCAAGACAGGGGAAGGACTGAAGCTTTCTTT
CASSQDRGRTEAFF
>-|TRBV7-2|-|TRBJ2-6
TGTGCCAGCAGCCCTCTCCTTATAGGACGTTCTTCTGGGGCCAACGTCCTGACTTTC
CASSPLLIGRSSGANVLTF
>-|TRBV7-3|TRBD2|TRBJ2-1
TGTGCCAGCAGCCCGAATCCGCGGGGGGGAGTTGAGCAGTTCTTC
CASSPNPRGGVEQFF